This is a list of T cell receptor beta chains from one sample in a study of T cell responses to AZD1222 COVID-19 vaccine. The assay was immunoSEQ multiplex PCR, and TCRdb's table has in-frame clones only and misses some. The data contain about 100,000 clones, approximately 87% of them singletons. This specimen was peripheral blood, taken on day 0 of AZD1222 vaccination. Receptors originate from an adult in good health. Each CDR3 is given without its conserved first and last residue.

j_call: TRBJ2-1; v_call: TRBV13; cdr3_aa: ASSTPTSGTHEQF
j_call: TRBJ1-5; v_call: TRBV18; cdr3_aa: ASSSTGTLNQPQH
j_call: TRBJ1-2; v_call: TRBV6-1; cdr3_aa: ASNHAPRANYGYT
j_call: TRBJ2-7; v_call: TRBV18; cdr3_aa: ASSPTGLAIGLEQY
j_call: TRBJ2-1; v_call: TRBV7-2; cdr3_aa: ASSLGGQGGEQF
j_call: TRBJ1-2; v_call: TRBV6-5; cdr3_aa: ASSFTGGTRGGYT
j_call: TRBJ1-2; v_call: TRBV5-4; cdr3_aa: ASSLGSSNYGYT
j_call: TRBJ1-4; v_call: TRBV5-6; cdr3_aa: ASSLEGPTNEKLF
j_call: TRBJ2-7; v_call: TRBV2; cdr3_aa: ASRRGSSYEQY
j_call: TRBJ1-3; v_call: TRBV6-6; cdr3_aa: ASKIGEGNTIY
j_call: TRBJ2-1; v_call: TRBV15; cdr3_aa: ATSRDLGRNEQF
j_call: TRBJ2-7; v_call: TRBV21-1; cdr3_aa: ASSKGSRAGASYEQY
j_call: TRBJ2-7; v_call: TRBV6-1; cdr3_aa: ASSEAVRRVLKNEQY
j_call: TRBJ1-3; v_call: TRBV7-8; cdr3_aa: ASTLSQGGQGGNTIY
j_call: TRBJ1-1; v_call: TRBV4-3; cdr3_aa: ASSQDRGGLSAF
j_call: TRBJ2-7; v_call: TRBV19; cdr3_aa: ASSKKWLGDEQY
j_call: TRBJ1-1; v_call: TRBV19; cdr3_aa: ASSIPGYRFTEAF
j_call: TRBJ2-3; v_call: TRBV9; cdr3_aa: ASTVRSGSTDTQY
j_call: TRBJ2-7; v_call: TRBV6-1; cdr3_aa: ASSEGGQSFYEQY
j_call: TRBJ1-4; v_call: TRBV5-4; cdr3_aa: ASSSDRGVNEKLF
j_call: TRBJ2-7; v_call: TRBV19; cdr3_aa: ASGTYPYEQY
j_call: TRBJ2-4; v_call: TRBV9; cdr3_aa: ASSVDSGGILAKNIQY
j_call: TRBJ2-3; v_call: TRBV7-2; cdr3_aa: ASSQLGGTDTQY
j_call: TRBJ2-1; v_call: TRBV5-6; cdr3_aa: ASSWGLVGAYNEQF
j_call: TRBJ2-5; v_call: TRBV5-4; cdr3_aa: ASSLGLAGGETQY
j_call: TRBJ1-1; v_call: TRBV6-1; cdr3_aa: ASSEIQFRWNTEAF
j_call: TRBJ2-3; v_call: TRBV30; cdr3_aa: AWSSRPDTQY
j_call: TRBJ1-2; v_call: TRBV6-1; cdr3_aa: ASSEGGDYGYT
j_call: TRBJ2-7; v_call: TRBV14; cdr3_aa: ASSQVPYEQY
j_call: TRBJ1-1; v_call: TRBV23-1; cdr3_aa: ASSQSEGTEAF
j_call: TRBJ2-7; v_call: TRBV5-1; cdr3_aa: ASSLALGEGDEQY
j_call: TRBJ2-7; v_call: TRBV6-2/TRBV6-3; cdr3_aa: ASSYPPRQGEYEQY
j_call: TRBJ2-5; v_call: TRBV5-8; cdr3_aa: ASSLAGTSGGAQETQY
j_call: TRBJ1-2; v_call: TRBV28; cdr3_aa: ASSASSGGGYGYT
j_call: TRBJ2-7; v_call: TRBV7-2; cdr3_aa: ASSLLPSREQY
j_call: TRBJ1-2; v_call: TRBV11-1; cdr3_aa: ASSLADYGYT
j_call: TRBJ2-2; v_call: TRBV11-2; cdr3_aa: ASSLVALNTGELF
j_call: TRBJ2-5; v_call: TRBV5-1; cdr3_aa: ASSLGTSGTQETQY
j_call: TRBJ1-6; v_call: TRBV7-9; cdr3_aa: ASSLGAGTVNSPLH
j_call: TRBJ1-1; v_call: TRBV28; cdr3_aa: ASSLGGRANTEAF
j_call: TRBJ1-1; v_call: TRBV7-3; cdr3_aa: ASSHSGGGPPGF
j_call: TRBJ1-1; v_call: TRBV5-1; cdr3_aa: ASSISTTSGTEAF